This entry describes one T cell receptor beta chain. The antigen this receptor binds is unknown. Per-base qualities were not stored, and no clone one base away is much larger. These data come from a study of human T cells and chemical hapten exposure (dated by TCRdb to 2020 to 2022). With respect to the entire study: For sensitization, 2% DPC in acetone was applied to a roughly 2 cm by roughly 2 cm area of upper inner arm skin. Blood was sampled from patients pre-sensitization (week 0) and at 2, 6 and about 24 weeks after DPC sensitization. Throughout the study period of roughly 24 weeks, patients also received therapeutic DPC doses to the scalp every week. Peripheral blood TCR repertoire changes were tracked in vivo in alopecia patients during primary and secondary sensitization to the hapten diphenylcyclopropenone (DPC). The patient cohort, mostly female, included alopecia areata with under or over 50% scalp involvement, alopecia totalis and alopecia universalis. The libraries were sequenced as a pool, and the TCR yield per sample differed mostly because of small variations in library volumes within the pool. Blood for TCR sequencing was provided by twenty-nine alopecia patients at one to four time points (pre-sensitization, 2, 6 and 24 weeks). Patch tests used Finn chambers with 0.01% DPC on the upper back, scored after 6 days by International Contact Dermatitis Research Group standards.

The research as a whole found: Significantly more large CDR3 similarity clusters were formed by expanded TCRs than by pre-sensitization or healthy control sets, consistent with antigen-driven responses. No change with DPC sensitization was found in the number of TCRs above 1 in 1000 frequency, and no evidence of global repertoire structure alterations was found. Because every patient had alopecia, a presumed autoimmune disease, the patients' immune response might differ from that of healthy individuals. A positive correlation was found between the number of PT1 expanded TCRs and patch test score, with significance reached at thresholds 8, 16 and 32 but not 4. After repeated subsampling, the strength of the expansion versus patch-test correlation and the threshold at which it became significant changed.

In the germline V gene (reference sequence), CDR1 corresponds to LGHDT and CDR2 to YNNKEL. V gives up 2 bases and J gives up 0 bases, and the segment between their germline ends measures 10 bases. The CDR3 holds 16 amino acids from the cysteine to the phenylalanine. CDR3 DNA is the only sequence kept; it has 48 bases, read in frame from the first base. Library construction relied on RACE. This sample was sequenced with a NextSeq 500. During library preparation, unique molecular identifiers were attached to individual cDNA molecules so that TCRs could be counted quantitatively and reproducibly. From each blood RNA sample, both TCR alpha and TCR beta chains were sequenced. The source study handled its data this way. Samples had a median of around 92,000 TCRs, with a range from roughly 23,224 to 700,000. The Decombinator software suite was used to annotate the V, J and CDR3 of the TCR reads. To make PS versus PT1 abundance plots, every sample was subsampled to the same number of TCRs (28,000). TCRs were defined as expanded if absent before sensitization and observed at least eight times at the 2-week time point. Using fastp trimming at Q25 and MiXCR clonotype assembly, TCRdb reanalyzed the public sequencing data and kept in-frame beta chains. Rows matching on CDR3 protein sequence are summarized as one entry with the most common DNA and genes. TCRdb, rather than the study authors, made the V and J calls. The sample records 350,000 to 400,000 distinct CDR3 sequences, about 6% of which are singletons. The top ten hold about 5.4% of the sample.

The time point tag for this specimen amounts to: patch test 2, 6 weeks after DPC sensitization. The sample's treatment or condition label is to be understood as: therapeutic diphenylcyclopropenone sensitization with weekly scalp DPC. Blood at each patch-test visit was drawn before the patch test was applied. Patients were eligible if aged 18 to 70, diagnosed with alopecia and judged suitable for DPC therapy, and pregnant patients were excluded. Total RNA was isolated from unfractionated whole blood collected in Tempus Blood RNA tubes. Recombination linked TRBV3-1 to TRBJ1-4; the D segment could be TRBD1, given 5 matching bases. The sequence derives from a woman aged 18-30 years with alopecia areata. Some clones in this sample may be carry-over from other donors' samples. The input for sequencing was whole blood, taken in connection with sensitization to the hapten diphenylcyclopropenone (DPC). The CDR3 amino acid sequence is: CASSQTTETTNEKLFF. The nucleotide sequence is TGTGCCAGCAGCCAAACGACAGAGACAACTAATGAAAAACTGTTTTTT.